These 9 T cell receptor beta chains originate from one sample sequenced in a study of blood T cell repertoires in COVID-19. Clones were sequenced by immunoSEQ multiplex PCR, and TCRdb holds only the in-frame ones, with some missing. The profile covers approximately 100,000 clones, with 70% to 85% appearing a single time and approximately 25% taken by the ten largest. The specimen sequenced was peripheral blood. The source is a man aged 55 to 70 with acute or convalescent COVID-19.

The chain recombines TRBV5-6 with TRBJ2-7; tentatively, D is TRBD2 (6 bases). There are 12 residues in the CDR3. V was shortened by 4 bases and J by 6 bases, with 11 bases between the two germline ends. CDR1 is SGHDT and CDR2 is YYEEEE in the germline V gene. The CDR3 reads CASSLYGGEQYV. In DNA form, the CDR3 reads TGTGCCAGCAGCCTCTACGGGGGCGAGCAGTACGTC.

The gene calls are TRBV4-1 and TRBJ2-4; D unresolved. Germline-derived CDR1 and CDR2 are MGHRA and YSYEKL. This CDR3 has 17 amino acids. The V end lost 1 base, the J end lost 0 bases, and 13 bases lay between the germline ends. CDR3 amino acids: CASSQVDATVAKNIQYF. The DNA of the CDR3 is TGCGCCAGCAGCCAAGTTGATGCTACTGTAGCCAAAAACATTCAGTACTTC.

This clone has a single count. This sequence joins TRBV11-2 and TRBJ1-2; D remains ambiguous. Per the germline V gene, CDR1 is SGHAT and CDR2 is FQNNGV. CDR3 length: 11 residues. The V end lost 5 bases, the J end lost 5 bases, and 6 bases lay between the germline ends. For the CDR3, the DNA is TGTGCCAGCAGCCGCGGTTATGGCTACACCTTC. Amino acid sequence: CASSRGYGYTF.

The rearrangement joins TRBV9 to TRBJ1-1; TRBD1 agrees at 7 bases. This CDR3 contains 15 residues. CDR1 is SGDLS, CDR2 YYNGEE, per germline. V shed 4 bases and J 1 base; nucleotides not matched to a gene: 7. This CDR3 reads CASSPRDSWNTEAFF. In DNA form, the CDR3 reads TGTGCCAGCAGCCCTCGGGACAGCTGGAACACTGAAGCTTTCTTT.

The chain has TRBV28 and TRBJ2-5, with a possible D match to TRBD2 (6 bases). V dropped 5 bases and J dropped 7 bases, with 17 bases sitting between them. In germline, CDR1 is MDHEN, CDR2 SYDVKM. This CDR3 spans 14 amino acids. CDR3 region: CASSLSGPEGTQYF. CDR3 nucleotide sequence: TGTGCCAGCAGTCTTAGCGGCCCCGAGGGGACCCAGTACTTC.

J is TRBJ2-7 and V is TRBV28; no clear D. The CDR3 totals 15 residues. V was cut by 6 bases and J by 0 bases, with 15 bases left in between. Germline V gives CDR1 MDHEN, CDR2 SYDVKM. The DNA of the CDR3 is TGTGCCAGCAGACCTTCTCGTCCTAGCTCCTACGAGCAGTACTTC. Translated: CASRPSRPSSYEQYF.

This CDR3 reads CASRTDLHQCNQPQHF. The CDR3 DNA follows: TGCGCCAGCAGGACAGACCTACACCAGTGCAATCAGCCCCAGCATTTT. The V and J genes are TRBV10-1 and TRBJ1-5; D may be TRBD1 (5 bases). The CDR3 has 16 amino acids. V gave up 6 bases and J gave up 2 bases, with 17 bases separating them. Germline values: CDR1 WNHNN, CDR2 SYGVQD (reference sequence).

This clone was seen only once. The V and J genes are TRBV27 and TRBJ2-3; the match to TRBD2 covers 9 bases. With V trimmed by 9 bases and J by 1 base, 2 bases remained unmatched. Per the germline V gene, CDR1 is MNHEY and CDR2 is SMNVEV (reference sequence). The CDR3 totals 13 residues. DNA for the CDR3: TGTGCCAGTTTAGCGGGGGGCACAGATACGCAGTATTTT. This gives the protein CASLAGGTDTQYF.

This chain uses TRBV6-2 or TRBV6-3 with TRBJ1-5; perhaps TRBD1 as D (6 bases). The CDR3 consists of 16 residues. Germline V lookup: CDR1 MNHEY, CDR2 SVGEGT. Trimming took 4 bases from V and 7 from J, leaving 20 bases between them. As DNA, the CDR3 is TGTGCCAGCAGTTCGTCCTTGGGGGCAGGGGCCCAGCCCCAGCATTTT. Its translation: CASSSSLGAGAQPQHF.